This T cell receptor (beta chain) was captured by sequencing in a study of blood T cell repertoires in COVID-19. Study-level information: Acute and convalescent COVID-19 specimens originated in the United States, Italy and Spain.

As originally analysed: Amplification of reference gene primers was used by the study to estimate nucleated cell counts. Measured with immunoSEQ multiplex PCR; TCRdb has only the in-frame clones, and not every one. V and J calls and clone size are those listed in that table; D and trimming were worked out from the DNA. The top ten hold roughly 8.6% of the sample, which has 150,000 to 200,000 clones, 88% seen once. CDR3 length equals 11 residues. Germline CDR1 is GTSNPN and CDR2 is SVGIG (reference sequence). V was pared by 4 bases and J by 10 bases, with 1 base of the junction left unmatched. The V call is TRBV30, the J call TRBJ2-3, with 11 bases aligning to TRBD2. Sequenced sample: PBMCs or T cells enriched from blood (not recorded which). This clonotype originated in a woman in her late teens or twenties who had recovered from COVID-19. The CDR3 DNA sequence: TGTGCCTGGACTAGCGGGGGGTCGCAGTATTTT. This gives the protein CAWTSGGSQYF. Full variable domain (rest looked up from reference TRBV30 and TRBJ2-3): SQTIHQWPATLVQPVGSPLSLECTVEGTSNPNLYWYRQAAGRGLQLLFYSVGIGQISSEVPQNLSASRPQDRQFILSSKKLLLSDSGFYLCAWTSGGSQYFGPGTRLTVL.